The T cell receptor beta chain described here comes from a study of response to subunit inactivated influenza vaccine. Study-wide results and caveats: Seasonal influenza vaccination, on each occasion, was suggested by the authors to recruit few new T cells.

Concerning this clonotype itself: As yet, its antigen is unknown.

TCRdb fed the RT-PCR reads into MiXCR, producing one record per CDR3 protein. The sample includes 530,000 or so distinct CDR3 sequences, 25% of them seen just once. The CDR3 runs to 15 residues. The V and J ends lost 1 base and 6 bases respectively, with 14 bases between them. Germline V gene data show CDR1 as SGHTA and CDR2 as FQGNSA. This receptor was obtained from a man aged 50 to 60 who received an inactivated influenza vaccine. The V gene is TRBV7-2, the J gene TRBJ2-3, with D tentatively TRBD2 (7 bases). Here the sequenced sample was CD4+ T cells sorted from PBMCs, taken roughly 5 days after vaccination. The CDR3 bases are TGTGCCAGCAGCTTAGTAATGAGGGGGGGCGATACGCAGTATTTT. It translates to CASSLVMRGGDTQYF.